This TCR beta chain is drawn from a study of T-cell memory formation after mild COVID-19. Study context: Largely, TCR clusters stayed within a single donor.

This clonotype was recorded many times. TCRdb re-called the 5' RACE reads through MiXCR, storing one row per CDR3 protein. The sample shows roughly 200,000 distinct CDR3 sequences, approximately 16% of them seen only once. Germline assignment: CDR1 MNHEY and CDR2 SVGAGI. The length of the CDR3 is 14 residues. V dropped 7 bases and J dropped 1 base, with 10 bases sitting between them. The specimen sequenced was PBMCs or a T cell subset sorted from them (not recorded which). The source is an adult woman who had mild COVID-19 (a few samples of this study predate the infection). Cell type and time point are not known. V and J are TRBV6-5 and TRBJ2-2; D gene ambiguous. Here the CDR3 reads CASKSRRNTGELFF. The CDR3 DNA follows: TGTGCCAGCAAGAGCCGTCGGAACACCGGGGAGCTGTTTTTT.